This paragraph reports one T cell receptor beta chain. Generated by immunoSEQ multiplex PCR, the TCRdb table keeps only in-frame clones and is missing some. This table holds 45,000 to 55,000 clones, more than 85% found once. These data originate in a study of T cell changes during pregnancy in multiple sclerosis. The CDR3 covers 11 residues. V shed 5 bases and J shed 5 bases, with 6 bases lying between them. Germline lookup yields CDR1 SGHVS and CDR2 FQNEAQ. The sample here was peripheral blood, taken after pregnancy. The source is a female donor with multiple sclerosis, enrolled in a pregnancy study. The gene calls are TRBV7-8 and TRBJ2-5; D unresolved. The CDR3 DNA reads TGTGCCAGCAGCCTAAAGGAGACCCAGTACTTC. Residues: CASSLKETQYF.